The clone carrying this T cell receptor beta chain has a single count. Its target is unknown. This specimen comes from a study of blood T cells in healthy people across ages. Total RNA extraction produced at least 6 micrograms (per sample) for the study. Notes on the study in general: Per million T cells, the diversity of TCR beta decreased roughly linearly as age advanced. Estimated diversity that came from one million T cells was considered an underestimate. Greater diversity and more naive CD4+ cells were seen in long-lived donors than in aged donors.

The second PCR ran roughly 6 to 11 cycles with a sample-barcoded 5' primer and J-beta primers. TCRdb re-called the 5' RACE reads with MiXCR, one entry per CDR3 protein. The table has around 1,900,000 distinct CDR3 sequences, 30% to 40% seen once. The germline V gene encodes CDR1 MNHEY and CDR2 SMNVEV (reference sequence). Trimming removed 7 bases at V and 1 base at J, with 11 bases between. The CDR3 has 14 amino acids. Input material: blood. The TCR originated in a human donor in good health. The chain has TRBV27 and TRBJ1-5, with D uncertain. The CDR3 here is CASTGAGSNQPQHF. The CDR3 DNA reads as TGTGCCAGCACGGGAGCCGGAAGCAATCAGCCCCAGCATTTT.